This is a list of T cell receptor beta chains from one sample in a study of control samples from healthy donors and cancer patients. Sequencing was performed with immunoSEQ multiplex PCR; in TCRdb, only in-frame clones are kept and a portion is missing. The sample includes around 20,000 clones, 85% to 90% of them seen just once. Sequenced input: PBMCs. All receptors derive from a woman aged 55 to 70 with head and neck cancer. Both conserved end residues are part of each CDR3. Each record gives: V gene, D gene, J gene, clone size, CDR3 DNA, CDR3 protein. A D gene is named only where the DNA matches it firmly. Only some rows state a clone size, as once, few, many or a class for expanded clones.

v_call: TRBV3-1/TRBV3-2
d_call: -
j_call: TRBJ1-1
clone_size: -
cdr3_nt: TGTGCCAGCAGACTCGACGCTTACACTGAAGCTTTCTTT
cdr3_aa: CASRLDAYTEAFF

v_call: TRBV29-1
d_call: -
j_call: TRBJ2-2
clone_size: -
cdr3_nt: TGCAGCGGATCGGACGCCGGGGAGCTGTTTTTT
cdr3_aa: CSGSDAGELFF

v_call: TRBV9
d_call: -
j_call: TRBJ2-2
clone_size: -
cdr3_nt: TGTGCCAGCCGTCGGGAAACGTACGGCGGGGAGCTGTTTTTT
cdr3_aa: CASRRETYGGELFF

v_call: TRBV5-5
d_call: -
j_call: TRBJ1-4
clone_size: -
cdr3_nt: TGTGCCAGCAGCCCTATTCTACAGCAGCGACGTACTAGTGAAAAACTGTTTTTT
cdr3_aa: CASSPILQQRRTSEKLFF

v_call: TRBV4-1
d_call: TRBD2
j_call: TRBJ2-5
clone_size: -
cdr3_nt: TGCGCCAGCAGCCAATTGCCAGGTGGACTAGCCCAAGAGACCCAGTACTTC
cdr3_aa: CASSQLPGGLAQETQYF

v_call: TRBV28
d_call: -
j_call: TRBJ2-2
clone_size: -
cdr3_nt: TGTGCCAGCAGTCTTCATTCTCTAGGTACCGGGGAGCTGTTTTTT
cdr3_aa: CASSLHSLGTGELFF

v_call: TRBV19
d_call: -
j_call: TRBJ2-6
clone_size: -
cdr3_nt: TGTGCCAGTAGTAGAAGCTCTGGGGCCAACGTCCTGACTTTC
cdr3_aa: CASSRSSGANVLTF

v_call: TRBV2
d_call: -
j_call: TRBJ1-5
clone_size: -
cdr3_nt: TGTGCCAGCACCCCCCGGGACCGCGGTCAGCCCCAGCATTTT
cdr3_aa: CASTPRDRGQPQHF

v_call: TRBV9
d_call: -
j_call: TRBJ1-2
clone_size: -
cdr3_nt: TGTGCCAGCAGCGTAAACAGGGAGGGATTCTATGGCTACACCTTC
cdr3_aa: CASSVNREGFYGYTF

v_call: TRBV5-1
d_call: TRBD2
j_call: TRBJ2-1
clone_size: -
cdr3_nt: TGCGCCAGCAGCGTGGGACTACGCAATGAGCAGTTCTTC
cdr3_aa: CASSVGLRNEQFF

v_call: TRBV2
d_call: TRBD1
j_call: TRBJ2-2
clone_size: once
cdr3_nt: TGTGCCAGCAGGGAGACAGGGTCGAACACCGGGGAGCTGTTTTTT
cdr3_aa: CASRETGSNTGELFF

v_call: TRBV9
d_call: TRBD1
j_call: TRBJ2-7
clone_size: -
cdr3_nt: TGTGCCAGCAGCGTAGGGGGACAGCCCCTCTCCTACGAGCAGTACTTC
cdr3_aa: CASSVGGQPLSYEQYF

v_call: TRBV28
d_call: TRBD2
j_call: TRBJ2-3
clone_size: -
cdr3_nt: TGTGCCAGCAGTTATAGCGGGGGAGGCGTCACAGATACGCAGTATTTT
cdr3_aa: CASSYSGGGVTDTQYF

v_call: TRBV19
d_call: -
j_call: TRBJ1-1
clone_size: -
cdr3_nt: TGTGCCAGTAGTAGGTCAGGGAGGACCCTCAAGGCGAACACTGAAGCTTTCTTT
cdr3_aa: CASSRSGRTLKANTEAFF

v_call: TRBV5-1
d_call: -
j_call: TRBJ2-5
clone_size: -
cdr3_nt: TGCGCCAGCAGCCCGCCGTACCAAGAGACCCAGTACTTC
cdr3_aa: CASSPPYQETQYF

v_call: TRBV28
d_call: TRBD1
j_call: TRBJ2-5
clone_size: -
cdr3_nt: TGTGCCAGCAGTTTGGGGGGACAGGGGCGGGAGACCCAGTACTTC
cdr3_aa: CASSLGGQGRETQYF

v_call: TRBV7-9
d_call: -
j_call: TRBJ2-7
clone_size: -
cdr3_nt: TGTGCCAGCAGCTTCCCCAGCTCCTACGAGCAGTACTTC
cdr3_aa: CASSFPSSYEQYF

v_call: TRBV6-5
d_call: -
j_call: TRBJ1-6
clone_size: -
cdr3_nt: TGTGCCAGCGGGGGATATAATTCACCCCTCCACTTT
cdr3_aa: CASGGYNSPLHF

v_call: TRBV9
d_call: -
j_call: TRBJ1-3
clone_size: -
cdr3_nt: TGTGCCAGCAGCGTAGATATGGGCGGATTTGGAAACACCATATATTTT
cdr3_aa: CASSVDMGGFGNTIYF

v_call: TRBV9
d_call: -
j_call: TRBJ2-3
clone_size: -
cdr3_nt: TGTGCCAGCTCCCCTCCAGTCGGCCCAGATACGCAGTATTTT
cdr3_aa: CASSPPVGPDTQYF

v_call: TRBV5-5
d_call: -
j_call: TRBJ1-3
clone_size: -
cdr3_nt: TGTGCCAGCAGCTTGGGGGCTGCGAGCTCTGGAAACACCATATATTTT
cdr3_aa: CASSLGAASSGNTIYF

v_call: TRBV11-2
d_call: TRBD1
j_call: TRBJ1-1
clone_size: -
cdr3_nt: TGTGCCAGCAGCTCCCGACAGGGGATGAACACTGAAGCTTTCTTT
cdr3_aa: CASSSRQGMNTEAFF

v_call: TRBV6-1
d_call: TRBD1
j_call: TRBJ1-1
clone_size: -
cdr3_nt: TGTGCCAGCAGTGAAATCGACAGGGGGCCCCTCTGGGACACTGAAGCTTTCTTT
cdr3_aa: CASSEIDRGPLWDTEAFF

v_call: TRBV5-1
d_call: -
j_call: TRBJ1-1
clone_size: -
cdr3_nt: TGCGCCAGCAGCTCCCGGATGGGAGGGAACACTGAAGCTTTCTTT
cdr3_aa: CASSSRMGGNTEAFF

v_call: TRBV27
d_call: -
j_call: TRBJ2-6
clone_size: -
cdr3_nt: TGTGCCAGCAGCGTCAGGCCGTCCTCTGGGGCCAACGTCCTGACTTTC
cdr3_aa: CASSVRPSSGANVLTF

v_call: TRBV7-8
d_call: -
j_call: TRBJ2-7
clone_size: once
cdr3_nt: TGTGCCAGCAGCTTCGGGACCTACGAGCAGTACTTC
cdr3_aa: CASSFGTYEQYF

v_call: TRBV6-1
d_call: -
j_call: TRBJ2-2
clone_size: -
cdr3_nt: TGTGCCAGCAGTGAACGTTGGGCAACCGGGGAGCTGTTTTTT
cdr3_aa: CASSERWATGELFF

v_call: TRBV28
d_call: -
j_call: TRBJ1-1
clone_size: -
cdr3_nt: TGTGCCAGCAGTTTATCGGGCAGGGAAGCTTTCTTT
cdr3_aa: CASSLSGREAFF

v_call: TRBV6-5
d_call: -
j_call: TRBJ1-1
clone_size: once
cdr3_nt: TGTGCCAGCAGTTACTCAACTGAAGCTTTCTTT
cdr3_aa: CASSYSTEAFF

v_call: TRBV18
d_call: -
j_call: TRBJ2-5
clone_size: -
cdr3_nt: TGTGCCAGCTCACCACCCCTGCAAGAGACCCAGTACTTC
cdr3_aa: CASSPPLQETQYF

v_call: TRBV5-4
d_call: -
j_call: TRBJ2-1
clone_size: -
cdr3_nt: TGTGCCAGCAGCCCGGATGGGGGTGTCAGCGGTGATCTCTTC
cdr3_aa: CASSPDGGVSGDLF

v_call: TRBV7-2
d_call: TRBD1
j_call: TRBJ1-1
clone_size: -
cdr3_nt: TGTGCCAGCAGCTCCCAGGACAGGGGGAACACTGAAGCTTTCTTT
cdr3_aa: CASSSQDRGNTEAFF

v_call: TRBV15
d_call: TRBD1
j_call: TRBJ1-1
clone_size: -
cdr3_nt: TGTGCCACCAGCAGACGACAGGGGAACACTGAAGCTTTCTTT
cdr3_aa: CATSRRQGNTEAFF